Shown below are 10 T cell receptor beta chains from a single sample sequenced in a study of shared clonotypes between healthy human individuals. Sequencing was performed with immunoSEQ multiplex PCR; in TCRdb, only in-frame clones are kept and a portion is missing. The sample has approximately 530,000 clones; approximately 94% are singletons. Material: naive CD4+ T cells sorted from blood. Sample subset: CD45RA+ positively selected. All receptors come from a woman aged 25 to 39 in good health.

This rearrangement joins TRBV4-1 to TRBJ2-5; TRBD2 agrees at 9 bases. CDR1 MGHRA and CDR2 YSYEKL come from the germline V gene. This CDR3 has 14 residues. V shed 1 base, J shed 3 bases, and the junction held 0 bases outside the gene matches. The CDR3, as DNA: TGCGCCAGCAGCCAAGGACTAGCGGAAGAGACCCAGTACTTC. Translating it yields CASSQGLAEETQYF.

V is TRBV6-1 and J is TRBJ1-4, with D maybe TRBD1 (6 bases). Germline CDR1 and CDR2: MNHNS and SASEGT. CDR3 length: 16 residues. Trimming cost V 3 bases and J 4 bases, with 15 bases left between them. For the CDR3, the DNA is TGTGCCAGCAGTGAGATTTACCGGGACAATAATGAAAAACTGTTTTTT. Encoded protein: CASSEIYRDNNEKLFF.

The J gene is TRBJ1-5, the V gene TRBV7-8; D gene uncertain. V dropped 3 bases and J dropped 8 bases, with 8 bases sitting between them. The CDR3 runs 12 residues. Germline V lookup: CDR1 SGHVS, CDR2 FQNEAQ. CDR3: CASSFLQKPQHF. The CDR3 nucleotides are TGTGCCAGCAGCTTCCTACAAAAGCCCCAGCATTTT.

The chain employs TRBV19 and TRBJ2-4, with 7 nucleotides matching TRBD2. This CDR3 comprises 17 residues. Trimming at V came to 1 base and at J to 1 base, leaving 7 bases not matched to a gene. Germline lookup yields CDR1 LNHDA and CDR2 SQIVND (reference sequence). This CDR3 reads CASSIGPSGTAKNIQYF. CDR3 in DNA: TGTGCCAGTAGTATAGGTCCCAGCGGGACTGCCAAAAACATTCAGTACTTC.

The chain links TRBV6-4 to TRBJ1-1; 7 bases align to TRBD1. The length of the CDR3 is 13 residues. The germline gives CDR1 MRHNA, CDR2 SNTAGT. V was pared by 7 bases and J by 4 bases, with 6 bases of the junction left unmatched. The CDR3 protein is CASKGQERTEAFF. The CDR3, as DNA: TGTGCCAGCAAAGGACAGGAGCGCACTGAAGCTTTCTTT.

The genes are TRBV18 and TRBJ2-2; D is uncertain. Between the trimmed V and J ends, which lost 5 bases and 1 base, there was a span of 8 bases. The CDR3 sequence is 14 residues long. The germline V gene has CDR1 KGHSH and CDR2 LQKENI. The CDR3 DNA sequence: TGTGCCAGCTCAACGTCCATGAACACCGGGGAGCTGTTTTTT. Translated: CASSTSMNTGELFF.

The sample holds one count of this clone. The gene calls are TRBV10-3 and TRBJ2-1; TRBD2 matches 13 bases. Trimming removed 6 bases from V and 1 base from J; junction bases left unmatched: 9. Germline-derived CDR1 and CDR2 are ENHRY and SYGVKD. There are 18 residues in the CDR3. The chain's CDR3 is CAISSLAGGAPSYNEQFF. The DNA of the CDR3 is TGTGCCATCAGCTCACTAGCGGGAGGGGCCCCTTCCTACAATGAGCAGTTCTTC.

The chain joins TRBV14 to TRBJ2-7; weak D call: TRBD1 (6 bases). The germline V gene has CDR1 SGHDN and CDR2 FVKESK. V was pared by 4 bases and J by 0 bases, with 13 bases between. The CDR3 length is 15 residues. The CDR3 DNA follows: TGTGCCAGCAGCCGAGGACAGAAAAGCTCCTACGAGCAGTACTTC. Translation gives CASSRGQKSSYEQYF. The full variable domain, with the rest looked up from reference TRBV14 and TRBJ2-7, is EAGVTQFPSHSVIEKGQTVTLRCDPISGHDNLYWYRRVMGKEIKFLLHFVKESKQDESGMPNNRFLAERTGGTYSTLKVQPAELEDSGVYFCASSRGQKSSYEQYFGPGTRLTVT.

The rearrangement joins TRBV5-4 to TRBJ2-1; perhaps TRBD2 as D (6 bases). V dropped 0 bases and J dropped 6 bases, with 13 bases sitting between them. Per the germline V gene, CDR1 is SGHNT and CDR2 is YYREEE (reference sequence). The CDR3 contains 15 residues. CDR3: CASSLAPWRGNEQFF. The CDR3 DNA is TGTGCCAGCAGCTTGGCCCCCTGGAGGGGCAATGAGCAGTTCTTC.

With respect to this clone: One junction end does not reproduce the germline sequence, and a read error may be involved. The chain uses TRBV6-1 and TRBJ2-5; TRBD2 matches 9 bases. The J call is uncertain, as TRBJ2-7 better fits the DNA end. This CDR3 spans 13 amino acids. From germline, CDR1 is MNHNS and CDR2 SASEGT. This CDR3 is CAGSGSGSLEQYF. The CDR3 DNA sequence: TGTGCCGGCAGCGGTAGCGGGAGTCTCGAGCAGTACTTC.